The TCR beta chain described here comes from a study of spatial heterogeneity in lung cancer. Study as a whole: For the average unique TCR and UMI combination, more than eight occurrences appeared in raw reads.

Trimming cost V 11 bases and J 0 bases, with 16 bases left between them. The CDR3 totals 14 residues. Germline CDR1 and CDR2: MNHEY and SMNVEV (reference sequence). Regarding this clonotype: Its antigen is undetermined.

Time point here: sample taken at primary tumor resection. Findings and caveats of the study: Approximate estimated coverage of tumor T cells amounted to 6.5% to 8% for alpha and over 12% for beta chains. Tracking of tumor mutation counts was seen in expanded intratumoral alpha and beta TCR counts.

TCRdb re-called the 5' RACE reads with MiXCR, one entry per CDR3 protein. The data show 1,000 to 1,500 distinct CDR3 sequences, approximately 29% seen once. This receptor was obtained from a male donor with early-stage non-small cell lung cancer. Sequencing used lung tumor tissue, obtained at surgery. The V gene is TRBV27, the J gene TRBJ1-1, with D possibly matching TRBD1 (6 bases). The CDR3 reads CAGSRWGLNTEAFF. The CDR3 DNA is TGTGCCGGCTCCAGGTGGGGGCTGAACACTGAAGCTTTCTTT.